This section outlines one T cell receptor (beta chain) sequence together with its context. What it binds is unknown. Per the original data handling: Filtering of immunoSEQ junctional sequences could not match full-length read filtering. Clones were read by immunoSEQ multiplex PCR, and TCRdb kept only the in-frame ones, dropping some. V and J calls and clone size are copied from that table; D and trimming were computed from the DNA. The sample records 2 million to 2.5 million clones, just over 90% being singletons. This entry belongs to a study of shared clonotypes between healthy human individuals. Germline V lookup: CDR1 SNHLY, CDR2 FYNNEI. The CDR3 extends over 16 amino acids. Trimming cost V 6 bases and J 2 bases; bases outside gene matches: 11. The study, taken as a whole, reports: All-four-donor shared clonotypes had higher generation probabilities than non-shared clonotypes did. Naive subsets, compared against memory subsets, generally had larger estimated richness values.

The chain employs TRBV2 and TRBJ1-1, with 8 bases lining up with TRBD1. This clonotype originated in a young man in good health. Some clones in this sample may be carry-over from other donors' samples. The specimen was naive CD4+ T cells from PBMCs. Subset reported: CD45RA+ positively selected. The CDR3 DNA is TGTGCCAGCAGCCTCCAGGGGGCTGGGACAAACACTGAAGCTTTCTTT. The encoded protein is CASSLQGAGTNTEAFF.